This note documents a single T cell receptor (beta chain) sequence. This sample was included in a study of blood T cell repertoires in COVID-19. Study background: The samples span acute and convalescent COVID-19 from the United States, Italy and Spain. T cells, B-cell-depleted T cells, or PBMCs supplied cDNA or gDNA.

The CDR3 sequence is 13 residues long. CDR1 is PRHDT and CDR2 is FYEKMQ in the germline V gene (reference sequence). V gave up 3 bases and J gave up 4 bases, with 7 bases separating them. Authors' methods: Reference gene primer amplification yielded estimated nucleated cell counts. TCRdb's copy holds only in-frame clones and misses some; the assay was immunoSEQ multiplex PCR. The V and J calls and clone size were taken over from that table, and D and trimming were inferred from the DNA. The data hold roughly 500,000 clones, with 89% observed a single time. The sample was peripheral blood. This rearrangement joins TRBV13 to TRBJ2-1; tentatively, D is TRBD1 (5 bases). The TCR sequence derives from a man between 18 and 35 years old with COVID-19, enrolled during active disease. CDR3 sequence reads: CASSLDTYNEQFF. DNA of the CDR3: TGTGCCAGCAGCTTGGACACATACAATGAGCAGTTCTTC.